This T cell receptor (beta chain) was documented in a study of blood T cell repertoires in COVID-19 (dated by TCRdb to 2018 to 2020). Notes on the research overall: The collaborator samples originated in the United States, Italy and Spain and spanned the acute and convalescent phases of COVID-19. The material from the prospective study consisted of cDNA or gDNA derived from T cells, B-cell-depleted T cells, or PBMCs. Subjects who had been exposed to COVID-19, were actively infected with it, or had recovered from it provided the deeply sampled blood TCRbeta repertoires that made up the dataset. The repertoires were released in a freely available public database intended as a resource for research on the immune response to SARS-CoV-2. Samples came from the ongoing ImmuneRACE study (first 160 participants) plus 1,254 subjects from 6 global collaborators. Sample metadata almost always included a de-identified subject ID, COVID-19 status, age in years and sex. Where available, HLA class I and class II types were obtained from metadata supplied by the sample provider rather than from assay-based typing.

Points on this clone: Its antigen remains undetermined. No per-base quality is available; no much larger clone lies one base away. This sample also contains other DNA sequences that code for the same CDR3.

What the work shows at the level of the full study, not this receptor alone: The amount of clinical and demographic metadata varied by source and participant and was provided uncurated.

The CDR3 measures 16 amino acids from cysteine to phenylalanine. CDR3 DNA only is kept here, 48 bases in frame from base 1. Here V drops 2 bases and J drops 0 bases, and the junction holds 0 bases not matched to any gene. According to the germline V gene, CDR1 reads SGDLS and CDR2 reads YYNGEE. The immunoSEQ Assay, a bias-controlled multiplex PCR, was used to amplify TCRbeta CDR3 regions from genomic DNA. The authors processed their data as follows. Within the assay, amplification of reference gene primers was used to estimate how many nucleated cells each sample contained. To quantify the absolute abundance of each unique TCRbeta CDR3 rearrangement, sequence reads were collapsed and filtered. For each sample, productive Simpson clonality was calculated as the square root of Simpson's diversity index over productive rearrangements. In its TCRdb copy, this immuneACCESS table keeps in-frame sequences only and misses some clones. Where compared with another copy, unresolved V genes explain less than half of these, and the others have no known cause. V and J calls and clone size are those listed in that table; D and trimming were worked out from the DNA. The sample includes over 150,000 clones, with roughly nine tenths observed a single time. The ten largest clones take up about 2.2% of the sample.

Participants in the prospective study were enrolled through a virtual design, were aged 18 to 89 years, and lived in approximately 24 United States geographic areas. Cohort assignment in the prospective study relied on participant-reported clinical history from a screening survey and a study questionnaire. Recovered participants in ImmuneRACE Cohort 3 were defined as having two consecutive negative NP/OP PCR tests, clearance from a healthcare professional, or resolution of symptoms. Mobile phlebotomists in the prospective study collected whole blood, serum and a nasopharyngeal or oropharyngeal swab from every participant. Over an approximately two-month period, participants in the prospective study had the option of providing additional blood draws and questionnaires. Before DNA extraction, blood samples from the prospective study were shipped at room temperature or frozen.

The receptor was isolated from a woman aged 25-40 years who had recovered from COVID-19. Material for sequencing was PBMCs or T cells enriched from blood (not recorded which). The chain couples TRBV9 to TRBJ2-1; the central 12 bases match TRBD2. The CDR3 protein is CASSVTSGSSYNEQFF. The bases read TGTGCCAGCAGCGTGACTAGCGGGAGCTCCTACAATGAGCAGTTCTTC. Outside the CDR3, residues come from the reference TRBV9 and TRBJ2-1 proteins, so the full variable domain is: DSGVTQTPKHLITATGQRVTLRCSPRSGDLSVYWYQQSLDQGLQFLIQYYNGEERAKGNILERFSAQQFPDLHSELNLSSLELGDSALYFCASSVTSGSSYNEQFFGPGTRLTVL.